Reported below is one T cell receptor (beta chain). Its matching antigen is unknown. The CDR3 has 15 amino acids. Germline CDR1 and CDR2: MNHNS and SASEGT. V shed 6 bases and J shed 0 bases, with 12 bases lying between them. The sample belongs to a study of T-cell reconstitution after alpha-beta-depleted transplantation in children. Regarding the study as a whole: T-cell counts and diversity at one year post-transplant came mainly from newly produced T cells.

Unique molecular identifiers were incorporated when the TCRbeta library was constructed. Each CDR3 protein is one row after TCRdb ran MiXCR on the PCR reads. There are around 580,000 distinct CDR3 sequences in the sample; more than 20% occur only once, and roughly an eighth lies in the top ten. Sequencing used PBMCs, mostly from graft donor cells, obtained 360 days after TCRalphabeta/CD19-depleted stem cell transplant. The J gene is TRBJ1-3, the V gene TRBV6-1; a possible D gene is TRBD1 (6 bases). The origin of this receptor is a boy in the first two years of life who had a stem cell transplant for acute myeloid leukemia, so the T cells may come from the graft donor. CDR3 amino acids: CASSRTGTSGNTIYF. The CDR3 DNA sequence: TGTGCCAGCAGCCGCACAGGGACCTCTGGAAACACCATATATTTT.